The following is a T cell receptor (beta chain) sequence with its context. The antigen is undetermined. TCRdb's table, derived via immunoSEQ multiplex PCR, lists solely in-frame clones and lacks some. The sample holds fewer than 200,000 clones, 85% to 95% seen once. Germline V gene lookup returns CDR1 MDHEN and CDR2 SYDVKM. Trimming shortened V by 6 bases and J by 6 bases, and 2 bases separated the two germline ends. This CDR3 is 10 amino acids long. These data belong to a study of OX40 agonist ivuxolimab in advanced cancers. Whole-study results and caveats: Some nonresponders likewise displayed low normalized T-cell clonal expansion. In the expanded peripheral T cells, antigen specificity was never determined.

Sequencing used CD4+ or CD8+ T cells sorted from blood, obtained in a trial of the OX40 agonist ivuxolimab. This receptor was identified in an adult with an advanced solid tumor such as melanoma, head and neck, liver or kidney cancer. The chain uses TRBV28 and TRBJ2-2; D unresolved. CDR3 amino acids: CASSAGELFF. The CDR3 DNA reads TGTGCCAGCAGCGCCGGGGAGCTGTTTTTT.